Below are 17 T cell receptor beta chains sequenced from a single sample in a study of T cell changes during pregnancy in multiple sclerosis. The method was immunoSEQ multiplex PCR; TCRdb's version includes in-frame clones alone and lacks a portion of them. The sample holds fewer than 150,000 clones, around 95% seen once. The sequencing used peripheral blood, collected after pregnancy. These receptors originate from a female donor with multiple sclerosis, enrolled in a pregnancy study.

This clone turned up a few times. J is TRBJ1-1 and V is TRBV7-9; D is unclear. CDR1 is SEHNR and CDR2 is FQNEAQ in the germline V gene (reference sequence). V was pared by 7 bases and J by 5 bases, with 17 bases between. There are 14 residues in the CDR3. The CDR3 bases are TGTGCCAGCACCCTATCGATGTCCGATACTGAAGCTTTCTTT. This encodes CASTLSMSDTEAFF.

This chain links TRBV28 with TRBJ2-1, with no clear D. Trimming cost V 5 bases and J 12 bases, with 14 bases left between them. This CDR3 comprises 12 residues. Germline CDR1 is MDHEN and CDR2 is SYDVKM. The DNA of the CDR3 is TGTGCCAGCAGTGCCCTTGGCGGAACGCAGTTCTTC. This codes for CASSALGGTQFF.

The chain links TRBV7-3 to TRBJ2-1; 9 nucleotides align to TRBD2. Germline values: CDR1 SGHTA, CDR2 FQGTGA. V dropped 4 bases and J dropped 8; count of bases not matched to a gene: 6. This CDR3 spans 14 amino acids. The chain's CDR3 is CASSSTSGSDEQFF. CDR3 coding DNA: TGTGCCAGCAGCTCGACTAGCGGAAGCGATGAGCAGTTCTTC.

The chain recombines TRBV25-1 with TRBJ2-4; D perhaps matches TRBD2 (6 bases). The V gene's germline CDR1 is MGHDK and CDR2 SYGVNS. This CDR3 contains 15 residues. The V and J ends lost 4 bases and 0 bases respectively, with 10 bases between them. The CDR3 spells CASSAKGLAKNIQYF. The DNA of the CDR3 is TGTGCCAGCAGTGCGAAGGGACTAGCCAAAAACATTCAGTACTTC.

About this clone: The junction shows a germline mismatch at one end, possibly a read error. The V call is TRBV7-6, the J call TRBJ2-1; the match to TRBD1 covers 8 bases. The CDR3 sequence is 17 residues long. Per the germline V gene, CDR1 is SGHVS and CDR2 is FNYEAQ. CDR3 region: CASSLALGQGSNNEQFF. The CDR3 DNA reads as TGTGCCAGCAGCTTAGCGCTTGGACAGGGCTCCAACAATGAGCAGTTCTTC.

V and J are TRBV2 and TRBJ1-2; 8 bases map to TRBD1. J gave up 5 bases and V 6 bases, and 14 bases lay outside the gene matches. Per germline, CDR1 SNHLY and CDR2 FYNNEI. This CDR3 is 16 amino acids long. This CDR3 reads CASSGPRGTGLYGYTF. The CDR3 nucleotides are TGTGCCAGCAGCGGACCCCGGGGGACAGGACTATATGGCTACACCTTC.

The chain recombines TRBV18 with TRBJ2-5; D gene uncertain. CDR1 is KGHSH, CDR2 LQKENI, per germline. The CDR3 is 11 amino acids. V shed 2 bases and J shed 5 bases, with 3 bases lying between them. The CDR3 loop is CASSPEETQYF. Here the CDR3 DNA reads TGTGCCAGCTCACCAGAGGAGACCCAGTACTTC.

V gene TRBV7-3 combines with J gene TRBJ2-2, with TRBD1 matching 8 bases. CDR3 length equals 16 residues. Losses at the gene ends were 5 bases for V and 6 bases for J; bases not matched to a gene: 11. CDR1 and CDR2 from the germline V gene are SGHTA and FQGTGA. Here the CDR3 reads CASSPRSGGVPGELFF. The DNA of the CDR3 is TGTGCCAGCAGCCCCCGTTCAGGGGGCGTCCCCGGGGAGCTGTTTTTT.

Here the CDR3 DNA reads TGCGCCAGCAGCTGGGGGTCCGACTGGGCGGGAGGGTCCTACGAGCAGTACTTC. Protein sequence: CASSWGSDWAGGSYEQYF. The V gene is TRBV5-1, the J gene TRBJ2-7; 9 bases match TRBD2. Germline CDR1 SGHRS, CDR2 YFSETQ. This CDR3 is built from 18 residues. V dropped 3 bases and J dropped 1; count of bases not matched to a gene: 14.

The CDR3 nucleotides read TGTGCCAGTAGTATAGCTGGGACAGGGGGCGAAAAACTGTTTTTT. It encodes CASSIAGTGGEKLFF. The V call is TRBV19, the J call TRBJ1-4; 12 bases align to TRBD1. Unmatched junction bases numbered 2, after V lost 1 base and J lost 8 bases. Germline V gene lookup returns CDR1 LNHDA and CDR2 SQIVND (reference sequence). This CDR3 region has 15 residues.

V is TRBV5-1 and J is TRBJ2-3; 9 bases map to TRBD2. This CDR3 spans 16 amino acids. The V segment lost 0 bases and the J segment 3 bases; nucleotides outside the gene matches: 5. CDR1 SGHRS and CDR2 YFSETQ come from the germline V gene. Written as DNA, the CDR3 is TGCGCCAGCAGCTTGGAACTAGCGGGTACAACAGATACGCAGTATTTT. Protein product: CASSLELAGTTDTQYF.

The rearrangement joins TRBV4-2 to TRBJ2-2; D might be TRBD1 (5 bases). The CDR3 is 16 amino acids. CDR1 and CDR2 (germline): LGHNA, YNFKEQ. The V end was cut by 4 bases, the J end by 7 bases, with 19 bases between. CDR3 coding DNA: TGTGCCAGCAGCCCACCAGGGCCGCTGTCTTACGGGGAGCTGTTTTTT. This gives the protein CASSPPGPLSYGELFF.

The genes are TRBV5-1 and TRBJ2-1, with TRBD2 matching 11 bases. Losses at the gene ends were 2 bases for V and 4 bases for J; bases not matched to a gene: 5. Germline loops: CDR1 SGHRS, CDR2 YFSETQ. The CDR3 is made up of 16 amino acids. The CDR3 DNA reads as TGCGCCAGCAGCTTAGAGACTAGCGGGGTTTACAATGAGCAGTTCTTC. It is translated as CASSLETSGVYNEQFF.

The chain has TRBV5-1 and TRBJ2-3; TRBD1 agrees at 11 bases. Germline V gene sequence: CDR1 SGHRS, CDR2 YFSETQ. Losses at the gene ends were 2 bases for V and 5 bases for J; bases not matched to a gene: 19. The CDR3 sequence is 20 residues long. In nucleotides, the CDR3 is TGCGCCAGCAGCTTCCAACAAAATTCCGGTGGACAGGGGGCGAGAGATACGCAGTATTTT. Its protein is CASSFQQNSGGQGARDTQYF. Filled out from reference TRBV5-1 and TRBJ2-3, the complete variable domain reads KAGVTQTPRYLIKTRGQQVTLSCSPISGHRSVSWYQQTPGQGLQFLFEYFSETQRNKGNFPGRFSGRQFSNSRSEMNVSTLELGDSALYLCASSFQQNSGGQGARDTQYFGPGTRLTVL.

The V and J genes are TRBV5-6 and TRBJ2-1; TRBD2 aligns across 10 bases. Unmatched junction bases numbered 4, after V lost 0 bases and J lost 7 bases. In germline, CDR1 is SGHDT, CDR2 YYEEEE. The CDR3 is made up of 15 amino acids. CDR3 amino acids: CASSLGLAGANEQFF. Here the CDR3 DNA reads TGTGCCAGCAGCTTGGGGCTAGCGGGAGCTAATGAGCAGTTCTTC.

The CDR3 loop is CASSSWQAGANVLTF. CDR3 nucleotide sequence: TGTGCCAGCAGTTCATGGCAGGCTGGGGCCAACGTCCTGACTTTC. This chain connects TRBV6-5 to TRBJ2-6, with D uncertain. Germline V gene data show CDR1 as MNHEY and CDR2 as SVGAGI. This CDR3 has 15 residues. Deletions cut 4 bases from V and 2 bases from J, with 9 bases between.

The rearrangement uses TRBV19 and TRBJ2-6; 8 nucleotides agree with TRBD1. CDR1 is LNHDA, CDR2 SQIVND, per germline (reference sequence). The J segment lost 0 bases and the V segment lost 11 bases, leaving 9 bases of the junction unmatched. The CDR3 contains 16 residues. This CDR3 is CAAGDRSFSGANVLTF. CDR3 nucleotides: TGTGCCGCAGGGGACAGGTCCTTCTCTGGGGCCAACGTCCTGACTTTC.